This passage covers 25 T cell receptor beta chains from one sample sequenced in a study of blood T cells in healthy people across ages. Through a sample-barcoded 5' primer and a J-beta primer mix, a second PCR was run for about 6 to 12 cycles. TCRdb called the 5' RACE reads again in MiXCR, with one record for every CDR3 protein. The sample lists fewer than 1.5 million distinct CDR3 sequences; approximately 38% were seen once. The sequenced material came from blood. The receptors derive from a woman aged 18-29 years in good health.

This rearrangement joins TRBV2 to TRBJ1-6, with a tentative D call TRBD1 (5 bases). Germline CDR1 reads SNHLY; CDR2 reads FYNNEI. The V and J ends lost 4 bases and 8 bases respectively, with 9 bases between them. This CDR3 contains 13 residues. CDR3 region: CASSGREYSPLHF. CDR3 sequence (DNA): TGTGCCAGCAGTGGCAGGGAATATTCACCCCTCCACTTT.

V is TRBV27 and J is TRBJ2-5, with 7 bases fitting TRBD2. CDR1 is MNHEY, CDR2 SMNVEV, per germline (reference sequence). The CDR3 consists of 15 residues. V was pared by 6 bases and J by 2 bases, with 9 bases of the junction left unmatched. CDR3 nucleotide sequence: TGTGCCAGCAGCCCGGAACTAGCGAGGCAAGAGACCCAGTACTTC. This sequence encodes CASSPELARQETQYF.

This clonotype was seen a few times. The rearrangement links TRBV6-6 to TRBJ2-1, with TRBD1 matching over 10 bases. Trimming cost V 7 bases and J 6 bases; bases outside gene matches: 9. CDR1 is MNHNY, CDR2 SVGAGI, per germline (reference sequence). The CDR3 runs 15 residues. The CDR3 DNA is TGTGCCAGCATCCCAAGGGGGACAGGGGTCAATGAGCAGTTCTTC. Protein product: CASIPRGTGVNEQFF.

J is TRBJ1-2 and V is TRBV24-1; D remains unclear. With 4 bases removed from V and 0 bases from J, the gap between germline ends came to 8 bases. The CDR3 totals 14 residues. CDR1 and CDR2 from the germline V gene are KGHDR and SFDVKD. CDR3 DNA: TGTGCCACCAGTGACCCTAGCGCTAACTATGGCTACACCTTC. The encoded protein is CATSDPSANYGYTF.

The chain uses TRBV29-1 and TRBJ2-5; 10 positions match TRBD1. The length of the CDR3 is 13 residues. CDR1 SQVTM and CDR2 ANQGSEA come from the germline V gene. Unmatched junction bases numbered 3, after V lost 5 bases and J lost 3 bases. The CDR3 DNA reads TGCAGCGTTACGGGGACAGGGGAAGAGACCCAGTACTTC. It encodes CSVTGTGEETQYF.

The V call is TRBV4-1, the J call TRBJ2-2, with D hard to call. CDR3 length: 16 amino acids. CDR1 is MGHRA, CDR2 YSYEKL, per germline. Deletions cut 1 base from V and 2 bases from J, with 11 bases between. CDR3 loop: CASSQGVWRNTGELFF. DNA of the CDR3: TGCGCCAGCAGCCAAGGCGTTTGGAGAAACACCGGGGAGCTGTTTTTT.

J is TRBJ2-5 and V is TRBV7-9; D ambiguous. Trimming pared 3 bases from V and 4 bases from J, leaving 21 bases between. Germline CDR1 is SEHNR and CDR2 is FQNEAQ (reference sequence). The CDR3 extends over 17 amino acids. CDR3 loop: CASSFSTPSKRGETQYF. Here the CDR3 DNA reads TGTGCCAGCAGCTTCTCTACCCCGTCCAAAAGAGGAGAGACCCAGTACTTC.

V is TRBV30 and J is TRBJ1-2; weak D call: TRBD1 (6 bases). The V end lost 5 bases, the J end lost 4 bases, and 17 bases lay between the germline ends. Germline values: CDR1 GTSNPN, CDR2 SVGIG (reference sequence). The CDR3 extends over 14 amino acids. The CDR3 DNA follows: TGTGCCTGGTCCGGGGGTCAGGGGCTCTATGGCTACACCTTC. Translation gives CAWSGGQGLYGYTF.

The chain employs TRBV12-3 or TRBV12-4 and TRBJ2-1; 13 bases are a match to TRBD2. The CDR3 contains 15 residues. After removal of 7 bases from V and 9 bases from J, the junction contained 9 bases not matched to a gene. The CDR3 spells CASTLTSGRAGEQFF. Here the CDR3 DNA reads TGTGCCAGCACCCTAACTAGCGGGAGGGCCGGTGAGCAGTTCTTC.

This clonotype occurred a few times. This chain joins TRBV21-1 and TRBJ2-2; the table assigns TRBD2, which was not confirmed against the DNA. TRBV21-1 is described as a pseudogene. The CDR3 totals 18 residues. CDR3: CASSKVELAGLNTGELFF. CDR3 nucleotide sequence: TGTGCCAGCAGCAAAGTCGAACTAGCGGGACTGAACACCGGGGAGCTGTTTTTT.

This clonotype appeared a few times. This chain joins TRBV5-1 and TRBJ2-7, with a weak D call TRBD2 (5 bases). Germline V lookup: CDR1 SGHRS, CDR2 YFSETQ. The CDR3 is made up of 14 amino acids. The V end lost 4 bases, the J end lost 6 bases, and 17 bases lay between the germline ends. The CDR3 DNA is TGCGCCAGCAGCCCGAGGGTGGAAGAATCCGAGCAGTACTTC. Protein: CASSPRVEESEQYF.

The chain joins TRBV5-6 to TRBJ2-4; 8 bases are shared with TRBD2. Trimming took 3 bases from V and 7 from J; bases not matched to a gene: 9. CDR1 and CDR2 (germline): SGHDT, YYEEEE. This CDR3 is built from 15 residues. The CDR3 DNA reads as TGTGCCAGCAGCTCCTACGGGGGGGTGGTTAACATTCAGTACTTC. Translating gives CASSSYGGVVNIQYF. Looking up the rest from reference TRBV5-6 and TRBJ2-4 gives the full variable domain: DAGVTQSPTHLIKTRGQQVTLRCSPKSGHDTVSWYQQALGQGPQFIFQYYEEEERQRGNFPDRFSGHQFPNYSSELNVNALLLGDSALYLCASSSYGGVVNIQYFGAGTRLSVL.

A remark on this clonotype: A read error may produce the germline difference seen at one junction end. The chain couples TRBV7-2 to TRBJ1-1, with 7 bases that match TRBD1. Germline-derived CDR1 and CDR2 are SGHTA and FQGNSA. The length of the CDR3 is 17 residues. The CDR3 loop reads CASSSPLGGTDHTEAFF. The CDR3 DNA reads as TGTGCTAGCAGCTCTCCCCTCGGCGGGACAGACCACACTGAAGCTTTCTTT.

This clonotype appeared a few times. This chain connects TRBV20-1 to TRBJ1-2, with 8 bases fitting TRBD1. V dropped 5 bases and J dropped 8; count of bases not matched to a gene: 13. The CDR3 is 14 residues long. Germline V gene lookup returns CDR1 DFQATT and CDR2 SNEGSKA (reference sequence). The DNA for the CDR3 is TGCAGTGCTGGACCGACAGGGGCGGCGGACGGCTACACCTTC. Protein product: CSAGPTGAADGYTF.

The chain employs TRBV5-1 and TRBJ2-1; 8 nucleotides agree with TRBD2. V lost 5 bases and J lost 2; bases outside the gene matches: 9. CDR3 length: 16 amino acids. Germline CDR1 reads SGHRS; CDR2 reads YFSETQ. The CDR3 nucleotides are TGCGCCAGCAGAACCGAAGCACTAGCGGCCTACAATGAGCAGTTCTTC. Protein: CASRTEALAAYNEQFF.

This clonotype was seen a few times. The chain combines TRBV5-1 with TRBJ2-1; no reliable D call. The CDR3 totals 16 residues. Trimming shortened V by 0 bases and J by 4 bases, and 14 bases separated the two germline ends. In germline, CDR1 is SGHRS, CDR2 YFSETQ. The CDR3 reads CASSLETQQGYNEQFF. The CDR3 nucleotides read TGCGCCAGCAGCTTGGAGACCCAACAAGGGTACAATGAGCAGTTCTTC. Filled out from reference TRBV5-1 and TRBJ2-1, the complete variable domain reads KAGVTQTPRYLIKTRGQQVTLSCSPISGHRSVSWYQQTPGQGLQFLFEYFSETQRNKGNFPGRFSGRQFSNSRSEMNVSTLELGDSALYLCASSLETQQGYNEQFFGPGTRLTVL.

The CDR3 spells CASRRTSSEQFF. The CDR3 DNA is TGTGCCAGCAGGAGGACTAGTAGTGAGCAGTTCTTC. V is TRBV27 and J is TRBJ2-1; 7 nucleotides line up with TRBD2. The V gene's germline CDR1 is MNHEY and CDR2 SMNVEV (reference sequence). V shed 6 bases, J shed 9 bases, and the junction held 5 bases outside the gene matches. The CDR3 is 12 amino acids.

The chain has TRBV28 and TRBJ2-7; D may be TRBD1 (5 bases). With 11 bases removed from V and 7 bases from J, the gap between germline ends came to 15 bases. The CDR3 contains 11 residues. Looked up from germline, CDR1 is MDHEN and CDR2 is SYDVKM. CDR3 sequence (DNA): TGTGCCGGGGCCTCCTACAATGAGCAGTACTTC. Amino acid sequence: CAGASYNEQYF.

The CDR3 loop reads CATWGGINYNEQFF. CDR3 DNA: TGTGCCACCTGGGGGGGAATAAACTACAATGAGCAGTTCTTC. The gene calls are TRBV24-1 and TRBJ2-1; 7 positions match TRBD2. Germline lookup yields CDR1 KGHDR and CDR2 SFDVKD. CDR3 size: 14 residues. J lost 3 bases, V lost 9 bases, and 7 bases had no gene match.

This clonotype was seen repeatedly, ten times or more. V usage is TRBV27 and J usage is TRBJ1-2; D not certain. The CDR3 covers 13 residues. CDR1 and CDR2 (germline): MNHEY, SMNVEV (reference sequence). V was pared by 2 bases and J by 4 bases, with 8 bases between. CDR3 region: CASSLVGSYGYTF. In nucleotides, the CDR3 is TGTGCCAGCAGTTTAGTGGGCTCCTATGGCTACACCTTC.

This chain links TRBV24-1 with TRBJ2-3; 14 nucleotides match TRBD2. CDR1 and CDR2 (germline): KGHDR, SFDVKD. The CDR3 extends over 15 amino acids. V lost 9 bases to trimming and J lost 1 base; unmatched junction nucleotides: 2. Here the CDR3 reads CATGGLAGGTDTQYF. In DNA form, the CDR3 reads TGTGCCACCGGGGGACTAGCGGGGGGCACAGATACGCAGTATTTT.

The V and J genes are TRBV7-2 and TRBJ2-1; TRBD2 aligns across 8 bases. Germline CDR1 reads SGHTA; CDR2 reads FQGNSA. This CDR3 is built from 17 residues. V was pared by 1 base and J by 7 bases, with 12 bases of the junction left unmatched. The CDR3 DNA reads TGTGCCAGCAGCTTAGTTACTAGCGGAGGCCACCGGAATGAGCAGTTCTTC. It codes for CASSLVTSGGHRNEQFF.

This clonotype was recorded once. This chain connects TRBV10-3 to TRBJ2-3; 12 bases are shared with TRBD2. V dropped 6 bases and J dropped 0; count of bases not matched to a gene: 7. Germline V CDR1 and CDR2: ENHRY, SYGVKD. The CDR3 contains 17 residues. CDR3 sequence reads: CAISPGLAGMSTDTQYF. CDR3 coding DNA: TGTGCCATCAGCCCCGGACTAGCGGGGATGAGCACAGATACGCAGTATTTT.

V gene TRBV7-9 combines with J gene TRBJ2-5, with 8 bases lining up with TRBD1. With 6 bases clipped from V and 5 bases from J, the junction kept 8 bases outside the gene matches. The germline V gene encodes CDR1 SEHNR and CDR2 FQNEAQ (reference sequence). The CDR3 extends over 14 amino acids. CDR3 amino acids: CASRQGQDMETQYF. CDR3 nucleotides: TGTGCCAGCAGACAGGGACAGGATATGGAGACCCAGTACTTC.

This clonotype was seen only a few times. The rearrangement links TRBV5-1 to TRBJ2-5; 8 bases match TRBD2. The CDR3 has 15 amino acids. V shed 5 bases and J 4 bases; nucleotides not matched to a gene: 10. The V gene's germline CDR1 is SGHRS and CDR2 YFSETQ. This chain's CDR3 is CASRTLAGGIETQYF. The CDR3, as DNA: TGCGCCAGCAGGACCCTGGCGGGGGGCATAGAGACCCAGTACTTC.